The clone carrying this T cell receptor (beta chain) has only one observation. This sample is part of a study of blood T cell repertoires in COVID-19. Overall study: PBMCs, B-cell-depleted T cells, or T cells provided the cDNA or gDNA that made up the material.

This CDR3 comprises 17 residues. The germline CDR1 and CDR2 sequences are SGHRS and YFSETQ. J was trimmed by 2 bases and V by 0 bases; bases with no gene match: 5. Sequenced by immunoSEQ multiplex PCR; TCRdb stores in-frame clones only, minus some. This table holds under 300,000 clones, around 90% found once. Sequenced input: PBMCs or T cells enriched from blood (not recorded which). The TCR comes from a woman in her thirties or forties who had recovered from COVID-19. This chain links TRBV5-1 with TRBJ2-3; the match to TRBD2 covers 11 bases. In DNA, the CDR3 is TGCGCCAGCAGCTTGGGGCTAGCGGGAGGAAACACAGATACGCAGTATTTT. Its protein product is CASSLGLAGGNTDTQYF. Together with reference TRBV5-1 and TRBJ2-3, the CDR3 gives the full variable domain: KAGVTQTPRYLIKTRGQQVTLSCSPISGHRSVSWYQQTPGQGLQFLFEYFSETQRNKGNFPGRFSGRQFSNSRSEMNVSTLELGDSALYLCASSLGLAGGNTDTQYFGPGTRLTVL.